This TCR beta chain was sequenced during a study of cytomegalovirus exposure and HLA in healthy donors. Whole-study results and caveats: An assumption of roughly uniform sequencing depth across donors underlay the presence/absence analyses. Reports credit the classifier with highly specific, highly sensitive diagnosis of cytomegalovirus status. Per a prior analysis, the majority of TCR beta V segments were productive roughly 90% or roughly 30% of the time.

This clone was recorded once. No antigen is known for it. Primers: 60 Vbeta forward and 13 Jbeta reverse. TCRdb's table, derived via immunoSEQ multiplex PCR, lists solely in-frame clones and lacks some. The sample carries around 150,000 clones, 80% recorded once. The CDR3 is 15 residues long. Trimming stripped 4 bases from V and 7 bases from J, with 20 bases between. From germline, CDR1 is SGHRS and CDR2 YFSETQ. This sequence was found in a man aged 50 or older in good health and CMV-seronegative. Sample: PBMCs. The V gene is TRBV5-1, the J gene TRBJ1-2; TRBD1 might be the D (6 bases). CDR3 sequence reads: CASSLPLQGKGGYTF. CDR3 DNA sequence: TGCGCCAGCAGCCTACCCTTACAGGGAAAAGGTGGCTACACCTTC.